These 31 T cell receptor beta chains were sequenced from one sample in a study of T cells in Graves' hyperthyroidism and ophthalmopathy. The CDR3 regions of TCR beta were amplified from RNA transcripts. First-round RT-PCR of the TCR CDR3 relied on the HTBI primer set. From the multiplex PCR reads, TCRdb called clonotypes with MiXCR, one entry per CDR3 protein. The table records fewer than 500,000 distinct CDR3 sequences, 13% to 15% of them present only once. Sequencing was performed on blood. The receptors were sampled from a woman in her 30s with Graves' ophthalmopathy.

There are many counts of this clonotype. The rearrangement joins TRBV12-3 or TRBV12-4 to TRBJ1-2, with TRBD1 as a possible D gene (6 bases). The germline V and J ends were trimmed by 4 bases and 8 bases, with 8 bases remaining between them. The CDR3 has 11 residues. The CDR3 DNA is TGTGCCAGCAGTTCCGGACAGGGCTACACCTTC. Protein: CASSSGQGYTF.

This clonotype was seen only a few times. The rearrangement joins TRBV6-2 or TRBV6-3 to TRBJ2-5, with 13 nucleotides matching TRBD2. The CDR3 spans 16 residues. J lost 2 bases, V lost 4 bases, and 4 bases had no gene match. Germline CDR1 reads MNHEY; CDR2 reads SVGEGT. The CDR3 here is CASSWGLAGIQETQYF. CDR3 sequence (DNA): TGTGCCAGCAGTTGGGGACTAGCGGGGATTCAAGAGACCCAGTACTTC.

This clonotype was seen many times. This chain connects TRBV12-3 or TRBV12-4 to TRBJ1-6, with TRBD1 matching 9 bases. With V trimmed by 3 bases and J by 10 bases, 7 bases remained unmatched. The length of the CDR3 is 15 residues. The chain's CDR3 is CASSLPGQGRSPLHF. As DNA, the CDR3 is TGTGCCAGCAGTTTGCCGGGACAGGGTCGATCACCCCTCCACTTT.

This clonotype was observed a few times. The chain combines TRBV20-1 with TRBJ2-2, with D uncertain. In germline, CDR1 is DFQATT, CDR2 SNEGSKA (reference sequence). This CDR3 has 13 residues. V lost 1 base, J lost 5 bases, and 8 bases lay in between. The CDR3 reads CSARALMTGELFF. The CDR3 coding sequence is TGCAGTGCTAGAGCACTAATGACCGGGGAGCTGTTTTTT.

This clonotype was found many times. The V call is TRBV7-6, the J call TRBJ2-7; TRBD1 aligns across 8 bases. Germline V gene lookup returns CDR1 SGHVS and CDR2 FNYEAQ. J was trimmed by 4 bases and V by 4 bases; bases with no gene match: 18. CDR3 length: 18 amino acids. This CDR3 is CASSYQIPDRAFGYEQYF. The CDR3, as DNA: TGTGCCAGCAGCTACCAAATCCCGGACAGGGCTTTTGGGTACGAGCAGTACTTC.

This clonotype was detected a few times. The rearrangement joins TRBV19 to TRBJ2-4; D is unresolved. Germline lookup yields CDR1 LNHDA and CDR2 SQIVND (reference sequence). This CDR3 contains 11 residues. V lost 4 bases, J lost 8 bases, and 6 bases lay in between. CDR3 protein: CASSSIDIQYF. The CDR3 nucleotides read TGTGCCAGTAGTAGCATTGACATTCAGTACTTC.

DNA of the CDR3: TGTGCCAGCAGCTTAGCTGGACAGGGTGCAGGAAACACCATATATTTT. Its protein is CASSLAGQGAGNTIYF. The rearrangement links TRBV7-9 to TRBJ1-3; TRBD1 agrees at 8 bases. With V trimmed by 0 bases and J by 4 bases, 5 bases remained unmatched. Germline V gene sequence: CDR1 SEHNR, CDR2 FQNEAQ (reference sequence). CDR3 length: 16 residues.

There are a few counts of this clonotype. The chain recombines TRBV25-1 with TRBJ2-1; 7 bases are a match to TRBD1. The J segment lost 1 base and the V segment lost 3 bases, leaving 9 bases of the junction unmatched. The V gene's germline CDR1 is MGHDK and CDR2 SYGVNS. CDR3 size: 17 residues. In DNA, the CDR3 is TGTGCCAGCAGTGACCTAAAGACAGGGAGTTCCTACAATGAGCAGTTCTTC. It encodes CASSDLKTGSSYNEQFF.

At least ten counts were recorded for this clonotype. This chain joins TRBV20-1 and TRBJ2-5; no firm D call. Germline V gene sequence: CDR1 DFQATT, CDR2 SNEGSKA (reference sequence). The CDR3 consists of 13 residues. Trimming left V 1 base short and J 5 bases short, with 11 bases between. The CDR3 DNA sequence: TGCAGTGCTAGAGTGCCGGGTGGGGAGACCCAGTACTTC. It specifies CSARVPGGETQYF.

The chain is built from TRBV7-8 and TRBJ2-4, with 8 bases that match TRBD1. V trimming: 5 bases; J trimming: 3 bases; junction bases outside the gene matches: 9. Germline CDR1 and CDR2: SGHVS and FQNEAQ. The CDR3 spans 16 residues. As DNA, the CDR3 is TGTGCCAGCAGCACCGGACAGGGTTTGGACAAAAACATTCAGTACTTC. This encodes CASSTGQGLDKNIQYF.

This clonotype was seen repeatedly, ten times or more. The chain recombines TRBV7-6 with TRBJ2-3; 7 positions match TRBD2. V was clipped by 8 bases and J by 4 bases; unmatched bases: 12. The CDR3 is made up of 15 amino acids. Germline V gene sequence: CDR1 SGHVS, CDR2 FNYEAQ. CDR3 amino acids: CASSFPPGGADTQYF. CDR3 DNA: TGTGCCAGCTCCTTCCCCCCGGGGGGTGCAGATACGCAGTATTTT.

The chain carries TRBV6-1 and TRBJ2-7; tentatively, D is TRBD2 (6 bases). Trimming pared 2 bases from V and 2 bases from J, leaving 16 bases between. CDR3 size: 16 residues. CDR1 and CDR2 (germline): MNHNS, SASEGT. This CDR3 reads CASSESFSGGAYEQYF. CDR3 nucleotides: TGTGCCAGCAGTGAAAGCTTTAGCGGAGGCGCCTACGAGCAGTACTTC.

This clonotype was observed many times. The chain uses TRBV7-9 and TRBJ2-1; D may correspond to TRBD1 or TRBD2 (7 bases each). Trimming pared 7 bases from V and 12 bases from J, leaving 13 bases between. The CDR3 runs to 11 residues. Germline V lookup: CDR1 SEHNR, CDR2 FQNEAQ (reference sequence). This chain's CDR3 is CASISGGGQFF. CDR3 coding DNA: TGTGCCAGCATCTCAGGGGGGGGGCAGTTCTTC.

This clonotype was observed at least ten times. The CDR3 DNA reads as TGTGCCAGCAGCTTAGGAGGGGTGGGGGAGACCCAGTACTTC. Translation gives CASSLGGVGETQYF. V gene TRBV7-9 combines with J gene TRBJ2-5; D is possibly TRBD1 or TRBD2 (5 bases each). CDR1 and CDR2 from the germline V gene are SEHNR and FQNEAQ (reference sequence). Trimming took off 1 base at V and 5 bases at J, with 11 bases between the two ends. The CDR3 has 14 amino acids.

There are a few counts of this clonotype. With a much larger clone just one base away, this may be a read error. The chain joins TRBV3-1 to TRBJ1-1; the D is unclear. This CDR3 is built from 13 residues. Germline V gives CDR1 LGHDT, CDR2 YNNKEL (reference sequence). CDR3 protein: CTSSLSRRAEAFF. The CDR3, as DNA: TGTACCAGCAGCCTGAGTCGGAGGGCTGAAGCTTTCTTT. Filled out from reference TRBV3-1 and TRBJ1-1, the complete variable domain reads DTAVSQTPKYLVTQMGNDKSIKCEQNLGHDTMYWYKQDSKKFLKIMFSYNNKELIINETVPNRFSPKSPDKAHLNLHINSLELGDSAVYFCTSSLSRRAEAFFGQGTRLTVV.

The chain links TRBV5-1 to TRBJ1-2; D is perhaps TRBD1 (5 bases). Germline CDR1 and CDR2: SGHRS and YFSETQ. The CDR3 is made up of 14 amino acids. Trimming removed 4 bases from V and 4 bases from J, with 14 bases in between. The CDR3 region is CASSKQEAGYGYTF. The CDR3 DNA sequence: TGCGCCAGCAGCAAACAGGAGGCTGGCTATGGCTACACCTTC.

Many counts were recorded for this clonotype. The V gene is TRBV20-1, the J gene TRBJ2-7, with D tentatively TRBD1 (5 bases). Germline-derived CDR1 and CDR2 are DFQATT and SNEGSKA (reference sequence). CDR3 size: 16 residues. Trimming removed 0 bases at V and 3 bases at J, with 18 bases between. The CDR3 DNA follows: TGCAGTGCTAGAGATAAAGGGAAGGGGCGTTTCTACGAGCAGTACTTC. It codes for CSARDKGKGRFYEQYF.

This clonotype was counted many times. The chain combines TRBV28 with TRBJ1-5; D remains ambiguous. Germline CDR1 and CDR2: MDHEN and SYDVKM. Trimming pared 5 bases from V and 7 bases from J, leaving 12 bases between. The CDR3 has 13 residues. CDR3 in amino acids: CASSQGRLQPQHF. The CDR3, as DNA: TGTGCCAGCAGTCAAGGGCGGTTACAGCCCCAGCATTTT.

This clonotype was counted ten times or more. The chain's CDR3 is CASSIPGTGGVNTEAFF. The CDR3 nucleotides read TGCGCCAGCAGCATACCCGGGACAGGGGGCGTGAACACTGAAGCTTTCTTT. The genes are TRBV5-1 and TRBJ1-1; 12 positions agree with TRBD1. This CDR3 is 17 amino acids long. Germline V CDR1 and CDR2: SGHRS, YFSETQ. V trimming: 4 bases; J trimming: 0 bases; junction bases outside the gene matches: 7.

There are many counts of this clonotype. CDR3 sequence: CASSQLGSGVYNEQFF. The CDR3 DNA reads as TGTGCCAGCAGCCAGTTAGGTAGCGGGGTTTACAATGAGCAGTTCTTC. This rearrangement joins TRBV4-2 to TRBJ2-1, with 8 bases matching TRBD2. V lost 3 bases to trimming and J lost 4 bases; unmatched junction nucleotides: 8. The CDR3 runs 16 residues. CDR1 is LGHNA and CDR2 is YNFKEQ in the germline V gene.

This clonotype was detected a few times. The J gene is TRBJ2-7, the V gene TRBV12-3 or TRBV12-4; 8 bases are shared with TRBD1. V trimming: 7 bases; J trimming: 0 bases; junction bases outside the gene matches: 5. The CDR3 totals 14 residues. CDR3 sequence reads: CASTRTGSSYEQYF. CDR3 DNA sequence: TGTGCCAGCACCAGGACAGGGAGCTCCTACGAGCAGTACTTC.

DNA of the CDR3: TGTGCCAGCTCACCACAGGGGGGCTACAATGAGCAGTTCTTC. As protein: CASSPQGGYNEQFF. This rearrangement joins TRBV18 to TRBJ2-1; D may correspond to TRBD1 or TRBD2 (6 bases each). Germline CDR1 is KGHSH and CDR2 is LQKENI. CDR3 length: 14 amino acids. Trimming left V 1 base short and J 3 bases short, with 7 bases between. The full variable domain, in which reference TRBV18 and TRBJ2-1 provide the parts outside the CDR3, is NAGVMQNPRHLVRRRGQEARLRCSPMKGHSHVYWYRQLPEEGLKFMVYLQKENIIDESGMPKERFSAEFPKEGPSILRIQQVVRGDSAAYFCASSPQGGYNEQFFGPGTRLTVL.

In this sample, this clonotype turned up many times. The chain has TRBV3-1 and TRBJ2-3; perhaps TRBD2 as D (6 bases). Germline CDR1 LGHDT, CDR2 YNNKEL (reference sequence). The CDR3 is 15 residues long. The V end was cut by 4 bases, the J end by 1 base, with 12 bases between. The CDR3: CASSPSGLGTDTQYF. CDR3 nucleotides: TGTGCCAGCAGCCCATCGGGACTCGGCACAGATACGCAGTATTTT.

This clonotype was detected only once. A much larger clone lies a single base off, so this may be a read error. This chain uses TRBV20-1 with TRBJ1-6; TRBD1 matches 10 bases. V lost 0 bases to trimming and J lost 9 bases; unmatched junction nucleotides: 17. Germline V gene data show CDR1 as DFQATT and CDR2 as SNEGSKA (reference sequence). The length of the CDR3 is 19 residues. The CDR3 reads CSARDRRQGANLSSSPLHF. CDR3 sequence (DNA): TGCAGTGCTAGAGATCGGAGACAGGGGGCTAATCTATCAAGTTCACCCCTCCACTTT.

This clonotype appeared a few times. V and J are TRBV10-3 and TRBJ2-1; 7 bases map to TRBD1. V was clipped by 5 bases and J by 9 bases; unmatched bases: 13. The CDR3 sequence is 15 residues long. Germline CDR1 reads ENHRY; CDR2 reads SYGVKD. CDR3 sequence: CAISKDRAPGGEQFF. CDR3 DNA sequence: TGTGCCATCAGTAAAGACAGGGCCCCAGGTGGTGAGCAGTTCTTC.

This clonotype was detected ten times or more. This rearrangement joins TRBV28 to TRBJ1-2; TRBD1 might be the D (6 bases). Germline V gives CDR1 MDHEN, CDR2 SYDVKM. This CDR3 has 13 amino acids. Trimming left V 7 bases short and J 3 bases short, with 12 bases between. The CDR3 reads CASTPGQYYGYTF. In DNA, the CDR3 is TGTGCCAGCACCCCAGGACAGTACTATGGCTACACCTTC.

Ten or more counts support this clonotype. This chain uses TRBV28 with TRBJ2-7, with 12 bases that match TRBD1. Looked up from germline, CDR1 is MDHEN and CDR2 is SYDVKM. The CDR3 length is 16 residues. V lost 5 bases to trimming and J lost 6 bases; unmatched junction nucleotides: 11. This CDR3 reads CASSAPGQGAVSEQYF. The CDR3 DNA reads TGTGCCAGCAGTGCTCCGGGACAGGGGGCGGTTTCCGAGCAGTACTTC.

This clonotype was detected ten times or more. The rearrangement links TRBV29-1 to TRBJ2-3; 8 positions agree with TRBD1. From germline, CDR1 is SQVTM and CDR2 ANQGSEA. The length of the CDR3 is 12 residues. V shed 5 bases, J shed 6 bases, and the junction held 4 bases outside the gene matches. CDR3 residues: CSVNQGADTQYF. The CDR3 DNA reads TGCAGCGTTAACCAGGGGGCCGATACGCAGTATTTT.

The V and J genes are TRBV5-4 and TRBJ1-2, with D hard to call. The CDR3 consists of 16 residues. Trimming took 2 bases from V and 0 from J, leaving 14 bases between them. The germline CDR1 and CDR2 sequences are SGHNT and YYREEE (reference sequence). For the CDR3, the DNA is TGTGCCAGCAGCTTTACAGCACAGCTTTCTAACTATGGCTACACCTTC. It encodes CASSFTAQLSNYGYTF.

This chain joins TRBV24-1 and TRBJ2-1; maybe TRBD1 (5 bases). The germline V gene encodes CDR1 KGHDR and CDR2 SFDVKD. Trimming cost V 2 bases and J 8 bases, with 18 bases left between them. This CDR3 is 16 amino acids long. Here the CDR3 reads CATSDSRSGLRDEQFF. As DNA, the CDR3 is TGTGCCACCAGTGATTCCAGGTCCGGGCTCAGGGATGAGCAGTTCTTC.

There are many counts of this clonotype. The genes are TRBV2 and TRBJ1-1, with 10 bases identical to TRBD1. CDR3 length: 14 amino acids. Trimming removed 6 bases from V and 7 bases from J; junction bases left unmatched: 8. The germline V gene has CDR1 SNHLY and CDR2 FYNNEI. CDR3 protein: CASSRDRGFDEAFF. CDR3 coding DNA: TGTGCCAGCAGCCGGGACAGGGGATTTGATGAAGCTTTCTTT.